This paragraph covers one T cell receptor (beta chain) sequence. This CDR3 is built from 13 residues. V dropped 8 bases and J dropped 1 base, with 9 bases sitting between them. Per germline, CDR1 MNHNS and CDR2 SASEGT. These data come from a study of human thymus T cells. Having surgery to correct congenital heart defects, healthy Finnish infants acted as the donors. No fixed cell number was used; all available blood leukocytes supplied DNA. TCRdb's copy holds only in-frame clones and misses some; the assay was immunoSEQ multiplex PCR. Of more than 50,000 clones listed, over 85% were seen once; the top ten hold 6%.

Input material: blood. The TCR comes from a boy less than two years old with a congenital heart defect but otherwise immunologically healthy. The rearrangement joins TRBV6-1 to TRBJ2-1; D uncertain. As DNA, the CDR3 is TGTGCCAGCTTCCGGAGTTCCTACAATGAGCAGTTCTTC. This codes for CASFRSSYNEQFF.